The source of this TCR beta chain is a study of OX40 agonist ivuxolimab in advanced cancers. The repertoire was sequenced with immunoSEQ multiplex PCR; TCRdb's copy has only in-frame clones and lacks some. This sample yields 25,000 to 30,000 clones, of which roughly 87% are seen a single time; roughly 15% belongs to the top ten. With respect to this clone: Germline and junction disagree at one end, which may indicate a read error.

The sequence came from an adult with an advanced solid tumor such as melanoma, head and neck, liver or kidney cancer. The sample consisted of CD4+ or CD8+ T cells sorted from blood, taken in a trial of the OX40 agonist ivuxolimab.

CDR3 nucleotide sequence: TGTGCTAGCAGCTTAGGGGTGGGAGGGCCCGGAACAGATACGCAGTATTTT. Translating gives CASSLGVGGPGTDTQYF. The chain employs TRBV7-7 and TRBJ2-3, with 7 bases fitting TRBD2. CDR1 SSHAT and CDR2 FNYEAQ come from the germline V gene (reference sequence). This CDR3 spans 17 amino acids.